This record concerns one T cell receptor (beta chain) sequence. Its antigen is not known. The repertoire was sequenced with immunoSEQ multiplex PCR; TCRdb's copy has only in-frame clones and lacks some. The sample includes roughly 150,000 clones, about 90% of them seen just once. The record originates from a study of T cell responses to AZD1222 COVID-19 vaccine. General observations from the study: The reported proportion of spike-specific TCRs targeting unmutated variant regions was nearly half. Possibly, clonal diversity was underestimated; donors were largely white British and included more females. The number of AZD1222 recipients seropositive at baseline was only five or six. Spike was spanned by vaccine-associated CD4 TCRs, which were dominant at 160-218 and 743-854.

The CDR3 spans 13 residues. CDR1 SGHTA and CDR2 FQGTGA come from the germline V gene. Trimming left V 2 bases short and J 4 bases short, with 8 bases between. The rearrangement uses TRBV7-3 and TRBJ2-5, with D possibly matching TRBD2 (5 bases). The input for sequencing was peripheral blood, taken 28 days after the second AZD1222 dose. This TCR was sampled from an adult who received the AZD1222 COVID-19 vaccine. CDR3 bases: TGTGCCAGCAGCTTATCTAGCCGAGAGACCCAGTACTTC. Translation: CASSLSSRETQYF.